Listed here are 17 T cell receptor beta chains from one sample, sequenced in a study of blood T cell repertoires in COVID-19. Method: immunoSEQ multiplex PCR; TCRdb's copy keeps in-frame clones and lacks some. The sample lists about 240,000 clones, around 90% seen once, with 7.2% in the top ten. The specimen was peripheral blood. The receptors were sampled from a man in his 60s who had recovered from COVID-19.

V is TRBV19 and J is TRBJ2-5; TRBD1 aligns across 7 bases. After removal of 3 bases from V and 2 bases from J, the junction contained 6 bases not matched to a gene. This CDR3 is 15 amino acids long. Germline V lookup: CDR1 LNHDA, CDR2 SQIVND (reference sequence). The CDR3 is CASSIVPGQQETQYF. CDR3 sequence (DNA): TGTGCCAGTAGTATCGTCCCGGGACAGCAAGAGACCCAGTACTTC.

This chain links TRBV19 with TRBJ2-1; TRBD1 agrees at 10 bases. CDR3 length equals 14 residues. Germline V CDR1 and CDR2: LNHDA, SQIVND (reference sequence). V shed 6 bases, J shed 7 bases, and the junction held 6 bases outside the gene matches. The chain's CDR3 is CASRTTGGGNEQFF. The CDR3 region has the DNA TGTGCCAGTAGAACGACAGGGGGCGGGAATGAGCAGTTCTTC.

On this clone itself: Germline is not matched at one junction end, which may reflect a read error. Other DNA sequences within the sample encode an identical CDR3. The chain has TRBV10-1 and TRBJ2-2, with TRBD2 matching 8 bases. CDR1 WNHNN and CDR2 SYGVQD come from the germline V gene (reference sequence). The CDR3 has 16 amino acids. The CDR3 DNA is TGCGCCAGCAGGGGACTGACGGGGGGGCCGACCGGGGAACTGTTTTTT. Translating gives CASRGLTGGPTGELFF.

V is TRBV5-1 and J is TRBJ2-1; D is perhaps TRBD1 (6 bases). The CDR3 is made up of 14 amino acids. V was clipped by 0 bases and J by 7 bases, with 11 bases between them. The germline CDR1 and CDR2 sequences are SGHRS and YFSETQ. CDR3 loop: CASSLVVGANEQFF. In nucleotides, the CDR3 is TGCGCCAGCAGCTTGGTTGTGGGGGCAAATGAGCAGTTCTTC.

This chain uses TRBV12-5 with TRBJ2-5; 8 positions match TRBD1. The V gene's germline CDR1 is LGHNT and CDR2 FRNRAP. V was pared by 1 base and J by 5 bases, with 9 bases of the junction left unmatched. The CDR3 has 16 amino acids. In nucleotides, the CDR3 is TGTGCTAGTGGTTTGGGGCAGGGGGCACTGGGGGAGACCCAGTACTTC. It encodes CASGLGQGALGETQYF.

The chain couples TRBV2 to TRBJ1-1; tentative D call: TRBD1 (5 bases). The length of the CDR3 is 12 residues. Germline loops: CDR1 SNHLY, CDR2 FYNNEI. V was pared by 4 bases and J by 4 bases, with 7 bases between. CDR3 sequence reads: CASSVGVTEAFF. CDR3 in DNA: TGTGCCAGCAGTGTAGGGGTCACTGAAGCTTTCTTT.

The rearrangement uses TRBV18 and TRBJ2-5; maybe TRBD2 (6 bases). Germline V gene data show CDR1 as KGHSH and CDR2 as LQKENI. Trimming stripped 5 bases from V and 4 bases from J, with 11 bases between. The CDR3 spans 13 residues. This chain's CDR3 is CASSSGERETQYF. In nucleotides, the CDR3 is TGTGCCAGCTCATCGGGGGAGAGAGAGACCCAGTACTTC.

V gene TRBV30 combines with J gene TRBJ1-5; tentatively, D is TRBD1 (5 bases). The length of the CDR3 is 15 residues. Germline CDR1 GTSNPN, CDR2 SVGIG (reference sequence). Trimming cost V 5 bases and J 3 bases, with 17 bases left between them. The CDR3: CAWGRDSWNNQPQHF. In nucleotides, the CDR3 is TGTGCCTGGGGACGGGACTCCTGGAACAATCAGCCCCAGCATTTT.

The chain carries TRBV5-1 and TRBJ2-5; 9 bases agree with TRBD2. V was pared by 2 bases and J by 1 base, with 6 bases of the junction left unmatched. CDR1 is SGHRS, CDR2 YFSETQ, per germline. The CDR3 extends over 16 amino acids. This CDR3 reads CASSFGLAGTQETQYF. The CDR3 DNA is TGCGCCAGCAGCTTTGGGCTAGCGGGGACCCAAGAGACCCAGTACTTC.

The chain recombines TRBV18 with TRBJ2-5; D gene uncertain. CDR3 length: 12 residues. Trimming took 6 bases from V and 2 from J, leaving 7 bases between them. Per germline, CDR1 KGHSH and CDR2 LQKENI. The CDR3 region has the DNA TGTGCCAGCTCCCCTACTCAAGAGACCCAGTACTTC. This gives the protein CASSPTQETQYF. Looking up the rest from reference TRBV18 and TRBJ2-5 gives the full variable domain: NAGVMQNPRHLVRRRGQEARLRCSPMKGHSHVYWYRQLPEEGLKFMVYLQKENIIDESGMPKERFSAEFPKEGPSILRIQQVVRGDSAAYFCASSPTQETQYFGPGTRLLVL.

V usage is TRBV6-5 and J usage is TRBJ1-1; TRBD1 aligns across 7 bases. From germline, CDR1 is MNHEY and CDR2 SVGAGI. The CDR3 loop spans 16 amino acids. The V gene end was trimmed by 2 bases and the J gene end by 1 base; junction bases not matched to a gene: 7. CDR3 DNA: TGTGCCAGCAGTTACCCTGGCAGGGGGTGGAACACTGAAGCTTTCTTT. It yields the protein CASSYPGRGWNTEAFF.

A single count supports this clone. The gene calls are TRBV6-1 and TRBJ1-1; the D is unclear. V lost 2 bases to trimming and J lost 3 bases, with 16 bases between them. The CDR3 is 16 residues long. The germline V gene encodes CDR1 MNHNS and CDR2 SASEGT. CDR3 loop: CASSESTSGRHTEAFF. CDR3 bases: TGTGCCAGCAGTGAATCAACCAGCGGACGCCACACTGAAGCTTTCTTT.

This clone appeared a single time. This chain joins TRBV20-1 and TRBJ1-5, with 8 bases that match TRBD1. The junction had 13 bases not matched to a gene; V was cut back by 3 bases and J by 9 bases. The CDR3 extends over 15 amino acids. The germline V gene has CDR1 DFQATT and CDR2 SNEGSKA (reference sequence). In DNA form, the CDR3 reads TGCAGTGCTAGTCCCGGGGGGACAGGCGAGTGGCCCCAGCATTTT. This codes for CSASPGGTGEWPQHF.

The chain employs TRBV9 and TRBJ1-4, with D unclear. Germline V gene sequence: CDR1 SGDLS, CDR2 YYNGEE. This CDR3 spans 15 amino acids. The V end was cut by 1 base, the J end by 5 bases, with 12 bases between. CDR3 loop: CASSVNRAENEKLFF. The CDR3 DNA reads TGTGCCAGCAGCGTAAATCGAGCGGAAAATGAAAAACTGTTTTTT.

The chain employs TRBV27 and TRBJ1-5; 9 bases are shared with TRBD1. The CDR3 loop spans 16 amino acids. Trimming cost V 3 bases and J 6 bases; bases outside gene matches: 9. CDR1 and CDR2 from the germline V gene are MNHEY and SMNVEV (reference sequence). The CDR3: CASSFFPGTGLQPQHF. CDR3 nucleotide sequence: TGTGCCAGCAGTTTTTTCCCCGGGACAGGGCTTCAGCCCCAGCATTTT.

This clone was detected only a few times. The CDR3 region has the DNA TGTGCCAGTAGTCCAGACTCCTGGGCTAACTATGGCTACACCTTC. Translated, it gives CASSPDSWANYGYTF. The chain has TRBV19 and TRBJ1-2, with no clear D. Germline CDR1 reads LNHDA; CDR2 reads SQIVND (reference sequence). The CDR3 has 15 residues. Trimming removed 5 bases at V and 0 bases at J, with 13 bases between. Looking up the rest from reference TRBV19 and TRBJ1-2 gives the full variable domain: DGGITQSPKYLFRKEGQNVTLSCEQNLNHDAMYWYRQDPGQGLRLIYYSQIVNDFQKGDIAEGYSVSREKKESFPLTVTSAQKNPTAFYLCASSPDSWANYGYTFGSGTRLTVV.

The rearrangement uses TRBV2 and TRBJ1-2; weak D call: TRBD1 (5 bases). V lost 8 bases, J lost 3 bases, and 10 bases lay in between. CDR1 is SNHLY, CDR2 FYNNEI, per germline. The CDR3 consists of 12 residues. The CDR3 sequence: CASGPGDYGYTF. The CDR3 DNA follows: TGTGCCAGCGGCCCGGGGGACTATGGCTACACCTTC.